The next 31 T cell receptor beta chains were all read from a single sample in a study of control samples from healthy donors and cancer patients. The method was immunoSEQ multiplex PCR; TCRdb's version includes in-frame clones alone and lacks a portion of them. In the table there are 60,000 to 75,000 clones, around 87% of which are singletons. Sample: PBMCs. The receptors were gathered from a woman aged 50 to 60 with head and neck cancer.

The chain employs TRBV19 and TRBJ1-4; D remains unclear. Trimming removed 6 bases from V and 8 bases from J, with 10 bases in between. This CDR3 is built from 12 residues. Germline CDR1 LNHDA, CDR2 SQIVND (reference sequence). Here the CDR3 reads CASRGFEEKLFF. CDR3 nucleotide sequence: TGTGCCAGTAGGGGTTTTGAGGAAAAACTGTTTTTT.

This chain links TRBV12-3 or TRBV12-4 with TRBJ1-5; D remains unclear. V lost 7 bases and J 0 bases, leaving 7 bases between the germline ends. CDR3 length: 13 amino acids. The CDR3 protein is CASTQNSNQPQHF. The CDR3 nucleotides read TGTGCCAGCACCCAAAATAGCAATCAGCCCCAGCATTTT.

This chain uses TRBV6-5 with TRBJ1-2; D is perhaps TRBD1 (5 bases). Deletions cut 1 base from V and 3 bases from J, with 9 bases between. The CDR3 is made up of 14 amino acids. Germline V gives CDR1 MNHEY, CDR2 SVGAGI. CDR3 nucleotides: TGTGCCAGCAGTTACTGGGGGTCCGACTATGGCTACACCTTC. This sequence encodes CASSYWGSDYGYTF.

This chain links TRBV9 with TRBJ1-5; the match to TRBD1 covers 7 bases. This CDR3 contains 15 residues. Trimming cost V 0 bases and J 5 bases; bases outside gene matches: 5. Germline loops: CDR1 SGDLS, CDR2 YYNGEE. The CDR3 region has the DNA TGTGCCAGCAGCGTAGGGGGGACAGCTTATCAGCCCCAGCATTTT. Protein sequence: CASSVGGTAYQPQHF.

The V gene is TRBV7-2, the J gene TRBJ2-1, with D possibly TRBD1 on 5 matching bases. The V end was cut by 9 bases, the J end by 3 bases, with 9 bases between. CDR1 is SGHTA, CDR2 FQGNSA, per germline. The CDR3 length is 12 residues. CDR3 amino acids: CASGASYNEQFF. The CDR3 DNA reads as TGTGCCAGTGGGGCTAGCTACAATGAGCAGTTCTTC.

The V gene is TRBV5-1, the J gene TRBJ2-2, with TRBD1 identical over 7 bases. V dropped 4 bases and J dropped 1; count of bases not matched to a gene: 7. This CDR3 spans 16 amino acids. Germline loops: CDR1 SGHRS, CDR2 YFSETQ. This CDR3 is CASSLRTGQNTGELFF. Written as DNA, the CDR3 is TGCGCCAGCAGCCTGAGGACAGGCCAGAACACCGGGGAGCTGTTTTTT.

The chain couples TRBV15 to TRBJ1-6; possible D gene TRBD1, 5 bases. The CDR3 has 15 residues. Germline V gives CDR1 LNHNV, CDR2 YYDKDF (reference sequence). V dropped 0 bases and J dropped 6 bases, with 9 bases sitting between them. In nucleotides, the CDR3 is TGTGCCACCAGCAGAGACAGGGCCCGTAATTCACCCCTCCACTTT. It yields the protein CATSRDRARNSPLHF.

V is TRBV7-9 and J is TRBJ1-1; 7 bases agree with TRBD1. Trimming at V came to 5 bases and at J to 1 base, leaving 4 bases not matched to a gene. Germline lookup yields CDR1 SEHNR and CDR2 FQNEAQ (reference sequence). The length of the CDR3 is 14 residues. The CDR3: CASSRTGGNTEAFF. CDR3 sequence (DNA): TGTGCCAGCAGCCGGACAGGCGGGAACACTGAAGCTTTCTTT.

The chain combines TRBV5-1 with TRBJ1-3; 7 nucleotides align to TRBD1. From germline, CDR1 is SGHRS and CDR2 YFSETQ. Unmatched junction bases numbered 5, after V lost 1 base and J lost 1 base. This CDR3 has 16 residues. The CDR3 DNA sequence: TGCGCCAGCAGCTTGAGTAGGGGGCAATCTGGAAACACCATATATTTT. Amino acids: CASSLSRGQSGNTIYF.

The chain combines TRBV9 with TRBJ2-2; D call uncertain. This CDR3 spans 14 amino acids. Germline V gene sequence: CDR1 SGDLS, CDR2 YYNGEE. Trimming stripped 1 base from V and 4 bases from J, with 8 bases between. The CDR3 loop is CASSVTTVTGELFF. The CDR3 bases are TGTGCCAGCAGCGTAACCACGGTCACCGGGGAGCTGTTTTTT.

The gene calls are TRBV7-2 and TRBJ2-2; 7 bases are shared with TRBD2. The J segment lost 7 bases and the V segment lost 4 bases, leaving 9 bases of the junction unmatched. This CDR3 is built from 15 residues. The germline gives CDR1 SGHTA, CDR2 FQGNSA. The chain's CDR3 is CASSSPRASGGELFF. CDR3 DNA: TGTGCCAGCAGCTCCCCCCGAGCTAGCGGCGGGGAGCTGTTTTTT.

V gene TRBV4-3 combines with J gene TRBJ2-5, with TRBD1 as a possible D gene (6 bases). The CDR3 is 15 amino acids. Germline V gene data show CDR1 as LGHNA and CDR2 as YSLEER. Trimming left V 0 bases short and J 5 bases short, with 13 bases between. CDR3 sequence (DNA): TGCGCCAGCAGCCAAGATACCGGCCAGGGGGAGACCCAGTACTTC. The encoded protein is CASSQDTGQGETQYF.

The table lists this clone with a count of one. This rearrangement joins TRBV6-6 to TRBJ1-1, with D hard to call. The CDR3 sequence is 13 residues long. Germline CDR1 is MNHNY and CDR2 is SVGAGI (reference sequence). The germline V and J ends were trimmed by 5 bases and 1 base, with 8 bases remaining between them. The CDR3 DNA reads as TGTGCCAGCAGTATAAGACCGAACACTGAAGCTTTCTTT. It translates to CASSIRPNTEAFF.

The CDR3 nucleotides are TGCGCCAGCAGCCCCCCGTCGGGGACAGGGGGCTCCTACGAGCAGTACTTC. Translated, it gives CASSPPSGTGGSYEQYF. The chain couples TRBV4-1 to TRBJ2-7; 11 positions match TRBD1. Trimming at V came to 4 bases and at J to 0 bases, leaving 8 bases not matched to a gene. This CDR3 comprises 17 residues. Per the germline V gene, CDR1 is MGHRA and CDR2 is YSYEKL.

V and J are TRBV3-1 (or the pseudogene TRBV3-2) and TRBJ2-1; TRBD2 aligns across 11 bases. In germline, CDR1 is LGHDT, CDR2 YNNKEL (reference sequence). V lost 0 bases to trimming and J lost 6 bases; unmatched junction nucleotides: 13. The CDR3 runs 19 residues. CDR3 coding DNA: TGTGCCAGCAGCCAAGAGGATAGCGGGGGGGTTTTCAGGTTCAATGAGCAGTTCTTC. It codes for CASSQEDSGGVFRFNEQFF.

This clone was counted a single time. The chain is built from TRBV27 and TRBJ2-5; 11 bases are a match to TRBD2. The germline CDR1 and CDR2 sequences are MNHEY and SMNVEV (reference sequence). The J segment lost 4 bases and the V segment lost 5 bases, leaving 15 bases of the junction unmatched. The CDR3 has 18 residues. The DNA for the CDR3 is TGTGCCAGCAGTCTAAGAAGTAACCTAGCGGGGGGCCTAGAGACCCAGTACTTC. It codes for CASSLRSNLAGGLETQYF.

The J gene is TRBJ1-5, the V gene TRBV7-2; D ambiguous. Germline values: CDR1 SGHTA, CDR2 FQGNSA. V was trimmed by 1 base and J by 4 bases, leaving 11 bases between them. The CDR3 spans 15 residues. The CDR3 DNA follows: TGTGCCAGCAGCTTAGACGGAGGAGTTAATCAGCCCCAGCATTTT. Its protein product is CASSLDGGVNQPQHF.

The gene calls are TRBV29-1 and TRBJ1-4; D remains ambiguous. CDR3 length: 13 amino acids. In germline, CDR1 is SQVTM, CDR2 ANQGSEA. V was cut by 5 bases and J by 0 bases, with 7 bases left in between. The CDR3 DNA follows: TGCAGCGTTAGGCAGACAACTAATGAAAAACTGTTTTTT. Translating it yields CSVRQTTNEKLFF.

This clone was seen only once. V is TRBV6-5 and J is TRBJ1-5, with 9 bases lining up with TRBD1. V shed 8 bases, J shed 4 bases, and the junction held 3 bases outside the gene matches. The length of the CDR3 is 13 residues. The germline V gene encodes CDR1 MNHEY and CDR2 SVGAGI. CDR3 loop: CASSGTGNQPQHF. CDR3 bases: TGTGCCAGCTCCGGGACAGGGAATCAGCCCCAGCATTTT.

The chain employs TRBV6-2 or TRBV6-3 and TRBJ1-1; D is uncertain. Germline lookup yields CDR1 MNHEY and CDR2 SVGEGT. Trimming took off 5 bases at V and 7 bases at J, with 8 bases between the two ends. The CDR3 extends over 11 amino acids. As DNA, the CDR3 is TGTGCCAGCAGTGATCCTATTGAAGCTTTCTTT. Amino acid sequence: CASSDPIEAFF.

V gene TRBV6-5 combines with J gene TRBJ2-5, with 7 nucleotides matching TRBD2. Germline CDR1 and CDR2: MNHEY and SVGAGI. Trimming removed 4 bases from V and 7 bases from J; junction bases left unmatched: 12. The CDR3 totals 15 residues. The CDR3 region has the DNA TGTGCCAGCAGTTTTCGAAGTGGGGAGGGTCTGACCCAGTACTTC. It is translated as CASSFRSGEGLTQYF.

The V gene is TRBV19, the J gene TRBJ2-2; 8 nucleotides align to TRBD2. The CDR3 covers 15 residues. CDR1 and CDR2 from the germline V gene are LNHDA and SQIVND (reference sequence). The trim removed 2 bases at V and 4 bases at J, leaving 3 bases unmatched. CDR3 in amino acids: CASSILAGVTGELFF. The CDR3 DNA follows: TGTGCCAGTAGTATACTAGCGGGCGTCACCGGGGAGCTGTTTTTT.

CDR3 sequence reads: CASSRTGTGHSPLHF. The CDR3 bases are TGTGCCAGCAGCCGCACCGGGACCGGACATTCACCCCTCCACTTT. This chain joins TRBV6-5 and TRBJ1-6; possibly TRBD1 for D (5 bases). The CDR3 has 15 amino acids. Germline V gene sequence: CDR1 MNHEY, CDR2 SVGAGI. V shed 6 bases and J shed 8 bases, with 17 bases lying between them.

This chain joins TRBV4-2 and TRBJ1-6; D is ambiguous. Trimming cost V 3 bases and J 0 bases, with 6 bases left between them. Per germline, CDR1 LGHNA and CDR2 YNFKEQ. This CDR3 is built from 15 residues. CDR3 sequence (DNA): TGTGCCAGCAGCCACGAGAGCTCCTATAATTCACCCCTCCACTTT. This gives the protein CASSHESSYNSPLHF.

In DNA, the CDR3 is TGTGCCAGTACCTCAATACCCCAGGGGGACAGATCACCCCTCCACTTT. It specifies CASTSIPQGDRSPLHF. J is TRBJ1-6 and V is TRBV19, with TRBD1 matching 7 bases. The V and J ends lost 7 bases and 10 bases, in that order; junction bases with no gene match: 16. The CDR3 extends over 16 amino acids. The germline V gene has CDR1 LNHDA and CDR2 SQIVND (reference sequence). The full variable domain, in which reference TRBV19 and TRBJ1-6 provide the parts outside the CDR3, is DGGITQSPKYLFRKEGQNVTLSCEQNLNHDAMYWYRQDPGQGLRLIYYSQIVNDFQKGDIAEGYSVSREKKESFPLTVTSAQKNPTAFYLCASTSIPQGDRSPLHFGNGTRLTVT.

A single count supports this clone. The rearrangement links TRBV4-2 to TRBJ2-3, with TRBD2 identical over 11 bases. Germline V lookup: CDR1 LGHNA, CDR2 YNFKEQ. The CDR3 covers 18 residues. V shed 4 bases, J shed 1 base, and the junction held 10 bases outside the gene matches. The CDR3 reads CASSPRGRGLAGTDTQYF. As DNA, the CDR3 is TGTGCCAGCAGCCCCCGGGGAAGGGGACTAGCGGGCACAGATACGCAGTATTTT.

V is TRBV10-2 and J is TRBJ2-7, with D possibly matching TRBD1 (5 bases). Germline V gene sequence: CDR1 WSHSY, CDR2 SAAADI. Trimming left V 5 bases short and J 5 bases short, with 10 bases between. This CDR3 has 12 amino acids. The CDR3 sequence is CASSSTGNEQYF. CDR3 coding DNA: TGCGCCAGCAGTTCTACAGGAAACGAGCAGTACTTC.

The gene calls are TRBV29-1 and TRBJ2-1; the match to TRBD2 covers 9 bases. V lost 1 base, J lost 8 bases, and 9 bases stayed unmatched. The CDR3 totals 15 residues. Germline V gene lookup returns CDR1 SQVTM and CDR2 ANQGSEA. CDR3 loop: CSVEGARGGQDEQFF. As DNA, the CDR3 is TGCAGCGTTGAAGGGGCGCGGGGGGGCCAGGATGAGCAGTTCTTC.

This clone was seen more than once but under ten times. The chain links TRBV24-1 to TRBJ2-5; 7 nucleotides agree with TRBD1. CDR1 is KGHDR and CDR2 is SFDVKD in the germline V gene. The CDR3 has 16 amino acids. Trimming at V came to 6 bases and at J to 5 bases, leaving 14 bases not matched to a gene. The CDR3: CATSPNRQGIGETQYF. CDR3 bases: TGTGCCACCAGTCCCAACCGACAGGGAATAGGGGAGACCCAGTACTTC.

CDR3 sequence: CASSQGAENSPLHF. The CDR3 DNA follows: TGTGCCAGCAGCCAAGGGGCAGAGAATTCACCCCTCCACTTT. The chain recombines TRBV3-1 (or the pseudogene TRBV3-2) with TRBJ1-6, with D hard to call. Trimming took off 1 base at V and 7 bases at J, with 8 bases between the two ends. Germline values: CDR1 LGHDT, CDR2 YNNKEL (reference sequence). The CDR3 has 14 residues.

On this clone: Other DNA sequences in this sample translate to the same CDR3. This chain connects TRBV28 to TRBJ1-3, with D unclear. This CDR3 comprises 13 residues. The V gene's germline CDR1 is MDHEN and CDR2 SYDVKM. The ends were cut back, 5 bases at V and 2 bases at J, with 7 bases in the middle. The CDR3 here is CASSPPAGNTIYF. The CDR3 DNA reads as TGTGCCAGCAGTCCCCCCGCTGGAAACACCATATATTTT.